The 23 T cell receptor beta chains below all came from one sample that was sequenced in a study of T cell responses to AZD1222 COVID-19 vaccine. This table comes from immunoSEQ multiplex PCR, and its TCRdb copy is limited to in-frame clones, with some not included. There are 110,000 to 150,000 clones in the sample; around 90% occur only once, and 5.5% lies in the top ten. Sequenced material: peripheral blood, taken on day 0 of AZD1222 vaccination. The receptors were gathered from an adult in good health.

The chain uses TRBV4-3 and TRBJ2-7; D possibly corresponds to TRBD2 (5 bases). CDR1 is LGHNA, CDR2 YSLEER, per germline. The V gene lost 1 base and the J gene lost 5 bases, with 15 bases spanning the gap. CDR3 length equals 15 residues. CDR3 amino acids: CASSQVLTKPNEQYF. The CDR3 DNA follows: TGCGCCAGCAGCCAAGTTTTGACTAAACCTAACGAGCAGTACTTC.

The rearrangement uses TRBV6-4 and TRBJ2-5; 8 nucleotides match TRBD1. The CDR3 runs 14 residues. The germline CDR1 and CDR2 sequences are MRHNA and SNTAGT. After removal of 3 bases from V and 1 base from J, the junction contained 1 base not matched to a gene. CDR3 sequence (DNA): TGTGCCAGCAGTGAAACAGGGGGCCAAGAGACCCAGTACTTC. This gives the protein CASSETGGQETQYF.

The V gene is TRBV28, the J gene TRBJ2-7, with D perhaps given as TRBD1 or TRBD2 (5 bases each). The CDR3 sequence is 11 residues long. Trimming cost V 7 bases and J 7 bases, with 11 bases left between them. The V gene's germline CDR1 is MDHEN and CDR2 SYDVKM. The CDR3, as DNA: TGTGCCAGCACAGGGAGAGGGGAGCAGTACTTC. Translation gives CASTGRGEQYF.

This clone showed up just a few times. The J gene is TRBJ2-5, the V gene TRBV29-1; D is possibly TRBD1 (6 bases). The CDR3 is made up of 13 amino acids. Trimming left V 7 bases short and J 4 bases short, with 16 bases between. Germline V CDR1 and CDR2: SQVTM, ANQGSEA. CDR3 region: CSASGQTIETQYF. The CDR3 bases are TGCAGCGCCAGTGGACAGACAATAGAGACCCAGTACTTC.

The V call is TRBV4-2, the J call TRBJ2-3, with 12 bases fitting TRBD2. Trimming cost V 0 bases and J 4 bases; bases outside gene matches: 2. Per germline, CDR1 LGHNA and CDR2 YNFKEQ. The CDR3 totals 16 residues. The CDR3 spells CASSQDRLAGADTQYF. The DNA of the CDR3 is TGTGCCAGCAGCCAAGATCGACTAGCGGGAGCAGATACGCAGTATTTT.

V is TRBV27 and J is TRBJ2-1; D is tentatively TRBD1 or TRBD2 (5 bases each). Trimming removed 5 bases at V and 2 bases at J, with 13 bases between. Germline CDR1 reads MNHEY; CDR2 reads SMNVEV (reference sequence). The CDR3 extends over 15 amino acids. The CDR3 sequence is CASSRGGHAYNEQFF. CDR3 in DNA: TGTGCCAGCAGTCGGGGCGGGCACGCCTACAATGAGCAGTTCTTC.

The rearrangement links TRBV19 to TRBJ1-1; D perhaps matches TRBD1 (5 bases). Germline V CDR1 and CDR2: LNHDA, SQIVND (reference sequence). The CDR3 spans 13 residues. V lost 7 bases and J lost 4, with 13 bases in between. The CDR3 DNA sequence: TGTGCCAGTACCCAGGGAGGGGTCACTGAAGCTTTCTTT. Amino acid sequence: CASTQGGVTEAFF.

This clone was observed a few times. Other DNA sequences from this sample encode an identical CDR3 as well. The J gene is TRBJ1-4, the V gene TRBV28, with a weak D call TRBD1 (6 bases). V lost 3 bases and J 4 bases, leaving 9 bases between the germline ends. The CDR3 contains 14 residues. CDR1 and CDR2 (germline): MDHEN, SYDVKM. CDR3 residues: CASSLTGGNEKLFF. The CDR3 DNA reads TGTGCCAGCAGTTTGACAGGAGGTAATGAAAAACTGTTTTTT.

The chain employs TRBV28 and TRBJ1-5; TRBD1 is a possible D gene (5 bases). Germline CDR1 and CDR2: MDHEN and SYDVKM. Trimming shortened V by 6 bases and J by 1 base, and 19 bases separated the two germline ends. The CDR3 loop spans 17 amino acids. This CDR3 is CASRGGAGLDSNQPQHF. DNA of the CDR3: TGTGCCAGCAGGGGCGGGGCCGGCCTTGACAGCAATCAGCCCCAGCATTTT. The full variable domain, with the rest looked up from reference TRBV28 and TRBJ1-5, is DVKVTQSSRYLVKRTGEKVFLECVQDMDHENMFWYRQDPGLGLRLIYFSYDVKMKEKGDIPEGYSVSREKKERFSLILESASTNQTSMYLCASRGGAGLDSNQPQHFGDGTRLSIL.

J is TRBJ2-4 and V is TRBV28, with TRBD1 identical over 7 bases. Germline V gene sequence: CDR1 MDHEN, CDR2 SYDVKM. V was clipped by 4 bases and J by 8 bases; unmatched bases: 11. The CDR3 runs to 15 residues. The CDR3 loop is CASSSLSGQGDIQYF. The CDR3 nucleotides read TGTGCCAGCAGTTCGCTCTCAGGGCAGGGGGACATTCAGTACTTC.

The chain links TRBV10-1 to TRBJ2-1, with D possibly TRBD2 on 5 matching bases. The germline gives CDR1 WNHNN, CDR2 SYGVQD (reference sequence). The CDR3 sequence is 14 residues long. V lost 8 bases and J 9 bases, leaving 20 bases between the germline ends. In DNA form, the CDR3 reads TGCGCCAGCCGCCCGAAGAGGCCTAGCAGTGAGCAGTTCTTC. It codes for CASRPKRPSSEQFF.

The V call is TRBV27, the J call TRBJ1-6; D possibly corresponds to TRBD1 (5 bases). V lost 3 bases to trimming and J lost 5 bases, with 8 bases between them. The CDR3 has 14 amino acids. Germline lookup yields CDR1 MNHEY and CDR2 SMNVEV (reference sequence). CDR3 bases: TGTGCCAGCAGTTTCCGAGGGGATAATTCACCCCTCCACTTT. This encodes CASSFRGDNSPLHF.

The count of this clone is one. The rearrangement uses TRBV19 and TRBJ2-1, with D possibly TRBD2 on 5 matching bases. The CDR3 totals 13 residues. V dropped 8 bases and J dropped 5 bases, with 13 bases sitting between them. Germline V gene sequence: CDR1 LNHDA, CDR2 SQIVND (reference sequence). The CDR3 loop reads CASGTDWNNEQFF. The DNA for the CDR3 is TGTGCCAGTGGAACGGACTGGAACAATGAGCAGTTCTTC. The variable domain in full, with the rest retrieved from reference TRBV19 and TRBJ2-1, is DGGITQSPKYLFRKEGQNVTLSCEQNLNHDAMYWYRQDPGQGLRLIYYSQIVNDFQKGDIAEGYSVSREKKESFPLTVTSAQKNPTAFYLCASGTDWNNEQFFGPGTRLTVL.

The chain joins TRBV19 to TRBJ2-7; TRBD1 agrees at 9 bases. The junction had 7 bases not matched to a gene; V was cut back by 6 bases and J by 7 bases. CDR1 and CDR2 from the germline V gene are LNHDA and SQIVND (reference sequence). This CDR3 contains 13 residues. CDR3 sequence reads: CASSLQGAIEQYF. The CDR3 DNA follows: TGTGCCAGTAGCCTACAGGGGGCGATTGAGCAGTACTTC.

The chain carries TRBV13 and TRBJ1-2; 7 positions match TRBD1. Trimming removed 2 bases from V and 2 bases from J; junction bases left unmatched: 11. Germline V CDR1 and CDR2: PRHDT, FYEKMQ (reference sequence). CDR3 length equals 17 residues. The CDR3 nucleotides read TGTGCCAGCAGCTTAAGGTTGGCAGGGGGTTTCAACTATGGCTACACCTTC. Amino acid sequence: CASSLRLAGGFNYGYTF.

The chain has TRBV4-3 and TRBJ2-7; TRBD2 aligns across 8 bases. Per germline, CDR1 LGHNA and CDR2 YSLEER. Germline trimming cut 0 bases from V and 5 bases from J; bases unmatched to any gene: 9. There are 16 residues in the CDR3. The CDR3 here is CASSQDSDSGNNEQYF. CDR3 DNA sequence: TGCGCCAGCAGCCAAGATTCGGATAGCGGGAACAACGAGCAGTACTTC.

V usage is TRBV5-1 and J usage is TRBJ2-6; a possible D gene is TRBD2 (6 bases). Germline V gene data show CDR1 as SGHRS and CDR2 as YFSETQ. The CDR3 is 16 amino acids. V lost 0 bases and J 0 bases, leaving 7 bases between the germline ends. CDR3 nucleotides: TGCGCCAGCAGCTTGGCCGGGAGCTCTGGGGCCAACGTCCTGACTTTC. It yields the protein CASSLAGSSGANVLTF.

The rearrangement uses TRBV19 and TRBJ1-1, with D possibly TRBD1 on 6 matching bases. Germline CDR1 LNHDA, CDR2 SQIVND (reference sequence). Trimming left V 3 bases short and J 6 bases short, with 23 bases between. The CDR3 spans 17 residues. The CDR3 reads CASSIDQGNIHSPEAFF. The CDR3 coding sequence is TGTGCCAGTAGTATCGACCAGGGGAATATTCATTCCCCTGAAGCTTTCTTT. The full variable domain, completed using reference TRBV19 and TRBJ1-1, is DGGITQSPKYLFRKEGQNVTLSCEQNLNHDAMYWYRQDPGQGLRLIYYSQIVNDFQKGDIAEGYSVSREKKESFPLTVTSAQKNPTAFYLCASSIDQGNIHSPEAFFGQGTRLTVV.

The chain employs TRBV19 and TRBJ2-1; the match to TRBD2 covers 9 bases. Germline V gene sequence: CDR1 LNHDA, CDR2 SQIVND (reference sequence). Trimming removed 5 bases from V and 9 bases from J; junction bases left unmatched: 5. The CDR3 loop spans 13 amino acids. In nucleotides, the CDR3 is TGTGCCAGTAGTTTAGCGGGAGACGGTGAGCAGTTCTTC. It specifies CASSLAGDGEQFF.

The gene calls are TRBV30 and TRBJ2-6, with no clear D. The ends were cut back, 1 base at V and 13 bases at J, with 14 bases in the middle. CDR1 GTSNPN and CDR2 SVGIG come from the germline V gene (reference sequence). The CDR3 consists of 13 residues. CDR3 nucleotide sequence: TGTGCCTGGAGTGGCCCGCCCCCGGGTGTCCTGACTTTC. Translating it yields CAWSGPPPGVLTF.

This sequence joins TRBV7-2 and TRBJ2-5; TRBD1 matches at 7 bases. The CDR3 length is 13 residues. V lost 5 bases, J lost 5 bases, and 5 bases stayed unmatched. CDR1 is SGHTA, CDR2 FQGNSA, per germline. This CDR3 reads CASSQGGWETQYF. DNA for the CDR3: TGTGCCAGCAGCCAAGGGGGCTGGGAGACCCAGTACTTC.

The table lists this clone with a few counts. CDR3 DNA sequence: TGTGCCAGCAGCTTAGGCGCGGGATGGGGCAATGAGCAGTTCTTC. As protein: CASSLGAGWGNEQFF. The chain has TRBV5-4 and TRBJ2-1, with TRBD2 as a possible D gene (6 bases). The CDR3 is 15 amino acids. Trimming took off 2 bases at V and 6 bases at J, with 15 bases between the two ends. Germline CDR1 SGHNT, CDR2 YYREEE (reference sequence).

The rearrangement links TRBV6-5 to TRBJ1-3, with a tentative D call TRBD1 (5 bases). This CDR3 spans 13 amino acids. Germline CDR1 and CDR2: MNHEY and SVGAGI. Trimming removed 11 bases at V and 4 bases at J, with 15 bases between. CDR3 coding DNA: TGTGCCGCTGGGGGGGTGTCGGGAAACACCATATATTTT. This sequence encodes CAAGGVSGNTIYF.